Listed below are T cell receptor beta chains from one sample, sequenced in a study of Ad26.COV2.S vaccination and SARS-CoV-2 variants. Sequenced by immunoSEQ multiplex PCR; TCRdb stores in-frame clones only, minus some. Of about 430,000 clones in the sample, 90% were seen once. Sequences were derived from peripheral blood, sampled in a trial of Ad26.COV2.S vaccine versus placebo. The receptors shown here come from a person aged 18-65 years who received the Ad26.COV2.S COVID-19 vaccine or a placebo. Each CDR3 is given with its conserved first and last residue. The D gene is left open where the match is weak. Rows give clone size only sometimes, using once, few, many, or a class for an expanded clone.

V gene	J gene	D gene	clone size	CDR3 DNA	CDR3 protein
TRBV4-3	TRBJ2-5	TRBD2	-	TGCGCCAGCAGTCAGGACCTCCTAGCGGGAGGGGAGACCCAGTACTTC	CASSQDLLAGGETQYF
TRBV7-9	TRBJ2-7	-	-	TGTGCCAGCAGCTTATTAGGGGCTTCCTACGAGCAGTACTTC	CASSLLGASYEQYF
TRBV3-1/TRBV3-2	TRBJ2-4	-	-	TGTGCCAGCCAGGGGACGAGGAACATTCAGTACTTC	CASQGTRNIQYF
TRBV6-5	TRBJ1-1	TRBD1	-	TGTGCCAGCAGTTTTTCAGGGGGCACGAACACTGAAGCTTTCTTT	CASSFSGGTNTEAFF
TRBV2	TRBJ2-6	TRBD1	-	TGTGCCATCTTCCAGGGGGCCGACCTCTCTGGGGCCAACGTCCTGACTTTC	CAIFQGADLSGANVLTF
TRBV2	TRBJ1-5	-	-	TGTGCCAGCAGCCTACAGGGACTGGGCAATCAGCCCCAGCATTTT	CASSLQGLGNQPQHF
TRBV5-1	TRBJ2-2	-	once	TGCGCCAGCAGCTTGGTTCACTACACCGGGGAGCTGTTTTTT	CASSLVHYTGELFF
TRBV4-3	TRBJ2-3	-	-	TGCGCCAGCAGCCAGGAACGCACAGATACGCAGTATTTT	CASSQERTDTQYF
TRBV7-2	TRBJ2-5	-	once	TGTGCCAGCAGCATCCGGACAGTCTTCCAAGAGACCCAGTACTTC	CASSIRTVFQETQYF
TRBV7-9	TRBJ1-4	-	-	TGTGCCAGCAGCTGGGGGGTTGGTGCGTCTAATGAAAAACTGTTTTTT	CASSWGVGASNEKLFF
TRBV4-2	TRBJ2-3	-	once	TGTGCCAGCAGCCAAGATTTCCCGTGGAGACGCACAGATACGCAGTATTTT	CASSQDFPWRRTDTQYF
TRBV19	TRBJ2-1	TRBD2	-	TGTGCCAGTAGTGTTCCCAGGGGACTAGCGGTTTACAATGAGCAGTTCTTC	CASSVPRGLAVYNEQFF
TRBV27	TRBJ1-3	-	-	TGTGCCGACACGGGCGGAGCTGGAAACACCATATATTTT	CADTGGAGNTIYF
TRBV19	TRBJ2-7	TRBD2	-	TGTGCCAGCGGGGGGGGACTAGCGGGAGCCTACGAGCAGTACTTC	CASGGGLAGAYEQYF
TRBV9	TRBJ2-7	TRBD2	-	TGTGCCAGCAGCGTAAAGCGGGAGGGCGAGCAGTACTTC	CASSVKREGEQYF
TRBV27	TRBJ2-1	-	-	TGTGCCAGCAGTTTGTCCGGGGACTACAATGAGCAGTTCTTC	CASSLSGDYNEQFF
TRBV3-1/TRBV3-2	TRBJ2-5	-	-	TGTGCCAGCAGCCAAGCTGGAGGGCGGCAAGAGACCCAGTACTTC	CASSQAGGRQETQYF
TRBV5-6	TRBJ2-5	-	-	TGTGCCAGCAGCTTGGCAAGCTACCAAGAGACCCAGTACTTC	CASSLASYQETQYF
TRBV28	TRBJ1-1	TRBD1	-	TGTGCCAGCAGTTTAGGGCAGGGGGGTGACACTGAAGCTTTCTTT	CASSLGQGGDTEAFF
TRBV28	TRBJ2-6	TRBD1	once	TGTGCCAGCAGGGGACAGGTCTCTGGGGCCAACGTCCTGACTTTC	CASRGQVSGANVLTF
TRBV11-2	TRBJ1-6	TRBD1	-	TGTGCCAGCAGCTTAGAAATTACGACAGGGGATAGTTCACCCCTCCACTTT	CASSLEITTGDSSPLHF
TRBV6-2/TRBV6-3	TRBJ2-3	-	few	TGTGCCAGCAGTCCACGACTAGTGAGTGATACGCAGTATTTT	CASSPRLVSDTQYF
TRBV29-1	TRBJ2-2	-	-	TGCAGCGCACAACTTTCAGCCGGGGAGCTGTTTTTT	CSAQLSAGELFF
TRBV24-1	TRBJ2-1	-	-	TGTGCCACCAGTGGGGCAGGGGCGTACAATGAGCAGTTCTTC	CATSGAGAYNEQFF
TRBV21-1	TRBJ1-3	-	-	TGTGCCAGCACGCCAGGGCCCCCGGGGGGAAACACCATATATTTT	CASTPGPPGGNTIYF
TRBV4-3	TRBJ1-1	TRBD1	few	TGCGCCAGCAGCCAAGTCCCTGGGGCAGGGGGCACTGAAGCTTTCTTT	CASSQVPGAGGTEAFF
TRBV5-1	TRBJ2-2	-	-	TGCGCCAGCAGCTTAGAGGGGACCGGGGAGCTGTTTTTT	CASSLEGTGELFF
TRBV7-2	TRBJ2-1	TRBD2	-	TGTGCCAGCAGCTTGCGGGGACTAGCGGGAGGTGGGGGGTACAATGAGCAGTTCTTC	CASSLRGLAGGGGYNEQFF
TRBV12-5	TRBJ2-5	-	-	TGTGCTAGTGGTTTGATCGGGGATGAGACCCAGTACTTC	CASGLIGDETQYF
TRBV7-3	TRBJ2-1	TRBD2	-	TGTGCCAGCAGCTTAAATCCGGGACTAGCGGGAGGGCCAGGGGATGAGCAGTTCTTC	CASSLNPGLAGGPGDEQFF
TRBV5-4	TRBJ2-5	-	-	TGTGCCAGCAGCTTTCAAGAGACCCAGTACTTC	CASSFQETQYF
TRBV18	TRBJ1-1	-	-	TGTGCCAGCTCACCAAAATCAGAGGGTGAAGCTTTCTTT	CASSPKSEGEAFF